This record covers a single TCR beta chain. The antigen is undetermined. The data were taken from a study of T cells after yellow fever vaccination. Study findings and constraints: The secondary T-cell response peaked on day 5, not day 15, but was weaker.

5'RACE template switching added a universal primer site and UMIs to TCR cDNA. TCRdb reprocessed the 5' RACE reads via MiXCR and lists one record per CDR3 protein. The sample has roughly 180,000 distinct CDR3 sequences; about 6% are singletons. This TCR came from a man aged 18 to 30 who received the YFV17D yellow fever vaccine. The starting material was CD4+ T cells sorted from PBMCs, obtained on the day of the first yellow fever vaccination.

The CDR3 nucleotides read TGTGCCAGCAGCCAAGAATGGGGGTGGGCGGACTTGGAGACCCAGTACTTC. It yields the protein CASSQEWGWADLETQYF. The rearrangement joins TRBV3-1 to TRBJ2-5; possibly TRBD1 or TRBD2 for D (5 bases each). Trimming shortened V by 0 bases and J by 5 bases, and 19 bases separated the two germline ends. The CDR3 has 17 amino acids. Germline-derived CDR1 and CDR2 are LGHDT and YNNKEL (reference sequence).